This T cell receptor (beta chain) was recovered during a study of cytomegalovirus exposure and HLA in healthy donors. General study findings and limits: TCR beta V segments were, for the most part, productive about 87% or about 30% of the time in an earlier analysis. Associated with cytomegalovirus, according to the listing, were approximately 160 TCR beta chains. Researchers reported in a later analysis that common viral pathogens appeared linked to several top clusters. From TCR beta sequences, most subjects' HLA-A and HLA-B alleles were reportedly predicted accurately.

The table lists this clone with a few counts. Its antigen is still unknown. The V gene's germline CDR1 is LGHNA and CDR2 YSLEER. The V segment lost 3 bases and the J segment 12 bases; nucleotides outside the gene matches: 12. The CDR3 runs to 16 residues. The PCR had 60 Vbeta and 13 Jbeta primers. The repertoire was sequenced with immunoSEQ multiplex PCR; TCRdb's copy has only in-frame clones and lacks some. Of some 54,000 clones in the sample, about 73% were seen once. The specimen was PBMCs. This receptor was taken from a man aged 18 to 30 in good health and CMV-seronegative. V usage is TRBV4-3 and J usage is TRBJ2-1; TRBD2 aligns across 12 bases. CDR3 DNA sequence: TGCGCCAGCAGCCAGGCGGGGCTAGCGGGGGGGTATGGGCAGTTCTTC. Residues: CASSQAGLAGGYGQFF.